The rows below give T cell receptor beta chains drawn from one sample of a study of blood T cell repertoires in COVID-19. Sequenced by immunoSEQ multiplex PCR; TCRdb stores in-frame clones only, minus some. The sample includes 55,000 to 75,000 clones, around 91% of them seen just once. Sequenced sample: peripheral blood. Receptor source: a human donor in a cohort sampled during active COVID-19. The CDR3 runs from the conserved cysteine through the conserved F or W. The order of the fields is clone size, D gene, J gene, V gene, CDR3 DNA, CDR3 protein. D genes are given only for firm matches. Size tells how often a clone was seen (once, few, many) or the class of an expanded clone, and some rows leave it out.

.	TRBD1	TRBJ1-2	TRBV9	TGTGCCAGCAGCGCCCGGGACAGGATGAATCTCGCCTTC	CASSARDRMNLAF
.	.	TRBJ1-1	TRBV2	TGTGCCAGCGACGCTGCGGTGATTGACACTGAAGCTTTCTTT	CASDAAVIDTEAFF
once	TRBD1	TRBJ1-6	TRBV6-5	TGTGCCAGCAGTTACGGGGGACAGGGAGAGAGTTCACCCCTCCACTTT	CASSYGGQGESSPLHF
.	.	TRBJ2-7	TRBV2	TGTGCCAGCAGTGAAACTAACCACCTCTACGAGCAGTACTTC	CASSETNHLYEQYF
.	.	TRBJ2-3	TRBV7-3	TGTGCCAGCAGCTCCCCCGGGGTTAGCATGGCAGATACGCAGTATTTT	CASSSPGVSMADTQYF
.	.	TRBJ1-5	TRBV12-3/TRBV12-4	TGTGCCAGCAAGGGAGCCTACCAGCATTTT	CASKGAYQHF
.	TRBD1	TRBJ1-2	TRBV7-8	TGTGCCAGCAGCTCCGCCGGGACAGGGGAAGGTGGCTACACCTTC	CASSSAGTGEGGYTF
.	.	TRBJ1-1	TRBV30	TGTGCCTGGGGAACCGACAGTTTAGCTTTCTTT	CAWGTDSLAFF
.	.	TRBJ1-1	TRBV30	TGTGCCTGGTCGAGGGAGTCGAACACTGAAGCTTTCTTT	CAWSRESNTEAFF
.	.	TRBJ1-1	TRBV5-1	TGCGCCAGCAGCGTTACAGGAGAATTTGAAGCTTTCTTT	CASSVTGEFEAFF
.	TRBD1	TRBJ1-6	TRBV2	TGTGCCAGCAGTGAAGCGACAGGGGCTAATTCACCCCTCCACTTT	CASSEATGANSPLHF
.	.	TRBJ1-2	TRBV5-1	TGCGCCAGCAGCCCCGGGGAGGTGCCGTTTTTTGGCTACACCTTC	CASSPGEVPFFGYTF
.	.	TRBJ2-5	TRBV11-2	TGTGCCAGCAGCTTAGGGGGCAGACAGTCGCGGGAGACCCAGTACTTC	CASSLGGRQSRETQYF
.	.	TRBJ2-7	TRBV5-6	TGTGCCAGCAGCTTTGTGGGGCGGACGTCAAGGGGGACCTACGAGCAGTACTTC	CASSFVGRTSRGTYEQYF
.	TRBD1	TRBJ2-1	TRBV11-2	TGTGCCAGCAGCCCCCACAGGGGGCCGGAAAGTTTCGATGAGCAGTTCTTC	CASSPHRGPESFDEQFF
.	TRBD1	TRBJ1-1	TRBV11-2	TGTGCCAGCAGCCCCTTCGAGGGGGCGCTTGACACTGAAGCTTTCTTT	CASSPFEGALDTEAFF
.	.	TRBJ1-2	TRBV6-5	TGTGCCAGCCCCGGACGGGAAAACTATGGCTACACCTTC	CASPGRENYGYTF
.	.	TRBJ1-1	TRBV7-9	TGTGCCAGCAGCTTAGGAGGCCGGGGGAACACTGAAGCTTTCTTT	CASSLGGRGNTEAFF
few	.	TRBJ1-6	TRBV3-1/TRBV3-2	TGTGCCAGCAGCCCGTTGGGGGCGAATTCACCCCTCCACTTT	CASSPLGANSPLHF
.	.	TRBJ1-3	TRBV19	TGTGCCAGTAGGGGGAGGGACCCGACCTCTGGAAACACCATATATTTT	CASRGRDPTSGNTIYF
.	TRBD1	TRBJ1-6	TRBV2	TGTGCCAGCAGTGGTGGGTTCGGGGGACAGGGTGGCTCACCCCTCCACTTT	CASSGGFGGQGGSPLHF
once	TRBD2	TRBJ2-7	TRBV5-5	TGTGCCAGCAGCTTGGCTAGCGGGGCCTACGAGCAGTACTTC	CASSLASGAYEQYF
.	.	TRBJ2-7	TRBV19	TGTGCCAGTAGTATCGAGACAGGTTACTCCTACGAGCAGTACTTC	CASSIETGYSYEQYF
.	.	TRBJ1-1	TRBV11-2	TGTGCCAGCAGTAATATACGAGGGGGCACTGAAGCTTTCTTT	CASSNIRGGTEAFF
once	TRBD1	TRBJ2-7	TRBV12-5	TGTGCTAGTGGTCTCGGGACAGCCAACTACGAGCAGTACTTC	CASGLGTANYEQYF
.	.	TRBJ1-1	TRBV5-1	TGCGCCAGCAGCTTGGGGAGCAGGGAAAGGAATGAAGCTTTCTTT	CASSLGSRERNEAFF
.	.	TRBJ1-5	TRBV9	TGTGCCAGCAGCGCGGGGGGTAATCAGCCCCAGCATTTT	CASSAGGNQPQHF
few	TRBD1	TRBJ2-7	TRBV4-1	TGCGCCAGCAGCCAGGCCGGGACAGGGGCTTTGGAGCAGTACTTC	CASSQAGTGALEQYF
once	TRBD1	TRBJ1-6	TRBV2	TGTGCCAGCAGTCCCACGACAGGGGGCTGGGAGAATTCACCCCTCCACTTT	CASSPTTGGWENSPLHF
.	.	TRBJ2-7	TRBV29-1	TGCAGCGTTGGTTGGGGGGGCGACGAGCAGTACTTC	CSVGWGGDEQYF
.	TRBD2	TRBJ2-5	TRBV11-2	TGTGCCAGCAGCTTAGATCTAGCGGGGGGGCACCTGTACCAAGAGACCCAGTACTTC	CASSLDLAGGHLYQETQYF
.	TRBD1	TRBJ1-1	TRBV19	TGTGCCAGTCGGGGGCGGGTCCCGGGACAGGGGAACACTGAAGCTTTCTTT	CASRGRVPGQGNTEAFF
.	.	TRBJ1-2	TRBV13	TGTGCCAGCAGCTTAGGAAGACTCCAAATCTATGGCTACACCTTC	CASSLGRLQIYGYTF